The 24 T cell receptor beta chains in this list originate from one sample, sequenced in a study of identical twins. TCRdb reprocessed the 5' RACE reads via MiXCR and lists one record per CDR3 protein. Here the sample spans under 1 million distinct CDR3 sequences, around 12% being singletons. Separately, the same data were catalogued under a study of yellow fever vaccine responses in identical twins.

Sequenced: PBMCs. The receptors were sampled from a young woman in good health.

This clonotype came up a few times. The chain has TRBV6-2 or TRBV6-3 and TRBJ1-6; D is possibly TRBD1 (5 bases). This CDR3 region has 15 residues. V lost 7 bases and J 6 bases, leaving 16 bases between the germline ends. Germline V gene sequence: CDR1 MNHEY, CDR2 SVGEGT. The CDR3 region is CASIKAGTANSPLHF. The CDR3 bases are TGTGCCAGCATTAAAGCCGGGACGGCTAATTCACCCCTCCACTTT.

In its sample, this clonotype was seen a few times. The chain couples TRBV7-2 to TRBJ2-3; D possibly corresponds to TRBD2 (6 bases). The V end was cut by 2 bases, the J end by 1 base, with 10 bases between. The CDR3 has 15 residues. Germline V gives CDR1 SGHTA, CDR2 FQGNSA. The CDR3 loop reads CASSLRRDRTDTQYF. The DNA for the CDR3 is TGTGCCAGCAGCTTAAGGCGGGACCGCACAGATACGCAGTATTTT.

In nucleotides, the CDR3 is TGTGCCAGCAGTTCGGGGACTAGAAGGGATACGCAGTATTTT. Its translation is CASSSGTRRDTQYF. The chain couples TRBV6-5 to TRBJ2-3, with 8 bases aligning to TRBD2. This CDR3 spans 14 amino acids. V shed 4 bases and J 6 bases; nucleotides not matched to a gene: 6. Germline CDR1 MNHEY, CDR2 SVGAGI.

The chain combines TRBV6-1 with TRBJ1-5; TRBD1 agrees at 7 bases. CDR1 and CDR2 from the germline V gene are MNHNS and SASEGT. The CDR3 length is 15 residues. V lost 6 bases, J lost 5 bases, and 10 bases stayed unmatched. CDR3 DNA sequence: TGTGCCAGCAGGGAGACAGGGAAGCCCTATCAGCCCCAGCATTTT. Translated, it gives CASRETGKPYQPQHF.

V gene TRBV6-1 combines with J gene TRBJ2-1, with 7 bases matching TRBD1. Germline CDR1 MNHNS, CDR2 SASEGT. Trimming removed 1 base from V and 9 bases from J; junction bases left unmatched: 9. The CDR3 is 15 residues long. The CDR3 bases are TGTGCCAGCAGTGAAGTTGTAGGGGGCCGGGGTGAGCAGTTCTTC. It specifies CASSEVVGGRGEQFF.

This sequence joins TRBV7-6 and TRBJ2-3; 9 bases are a match to TRBD2. V shed 3 bases, J shed 0 bases, and the junction held 4 bases outside the gene matches. The CDR3 loop spans 16 amino acids. Germline CDR1 and CDR2: SGHVS and FNYEAQ. CDR3 DNA sequence: TGTGCCAGCAGCTTCTTGGCGGGAGGGAGCACAGATACGCAGTATTTT. Translated: CASSFLAGGSTDTQYF.

The chain has TRBV20-1 and TRBJ2-1; 16 positions agree with TRBD2. The CDR3 consists of 20 residues. V lost 0 bases, J lost 6 bases, and 14 bases stayed unmatched. The germline V gene has CDR1 DFQATT and CDR2 SNEGSKA (reference sequence). The CDR3 region has the DNA TGCAGTGCTAGAGAGGGCCCCGGGACTAGCGGGAGGGTTTTGGGCAATGAGCAGTTCTTC. Translation: CSAREGPGTSGRVLGNEQFF.

The chain recombines TRBV27 with TRBJ2-7, with D possibly TRBD2 on 7 matching bases. The germline V gene encodes CDR1 MNHEY and CDR2 SMNVEV (reference sequence). The V end was cut by 4 bases, the J end by 3 bases, with 16 bases between. The CDR3 is made up of 15 amino acids. The CDR3: CASSSGEGVIYEQYF. In DNA form, the CDR3 reads TGTGCCAGCAGTTCGGGGGAGGGGGTTATCTACGAGCAGTACTTC.

At least ten counts were recorded for this clonotype. This chain joins TRBV20-1 and TRBJ2-3; no reliable D call. V was clipped by 0 bases and J by 0 bases, with 7 bases between them. The germline V gene encodes CDR1 DFQATT and CDR2 SNEGSKA (reference sequence). The CDR3 covers 14 residues. The CDR3 DNA follows: TGCAGTGCTAGAGATGGCGCTAGCACAGATACGCAGTATTTT. This sequence encodes CSARDGASTDTQYF.

This clonotype has only one observation. V is TRBV20-1 and J is TRBJ2-1; 7 nucleotides line up with TRBD2. CDR1 is DFQATT, CDR2 SNEGSKA, per germline (reference sequence). With V trimmed by 4 bases and J by 4 bases, 7 bases remained unmatched. This CDR3 region has 14 residues. The CDR3 coding sequence is TGCAGTGCTAAGAAGGCTAGCGGATACAATGAGCAGTTCTTC. Translated, it gives CSAKKASGYNEQFF.

V usage is TRBV15 and J usage is TRBJ2-1; D is ambiguous. CDR1 is LNHNV and CDR2 is YYDKDF in the germline V gene (reference sequence). This CDR3 is built from 12 residues. The V end was cut by 5 bases, the J end by 10 bases, with 12 bases between. The CDR3 is CATSLATTEQFF. CDR3 sequence (DNA): TGTGCCACCAGCCTCGCGACCACCGAGCAGTTCTTC.

This clonotype showed up just a few times. J is TRBJ2-7 and V is TRBV6-1, with unresolved D. V dropped 6 bases and J dropped 5 bases, with 20 bases sitting between them. The CDR3 totals 15 residues. Germline CDR1 is MNHNS and CDR2 is SASEGT. The CDR3 here is CASRGLRVPQNEQYF. CDR3 coding DNA: TGTGCCAGCAGGGGCCTTAGGGTCCCCCAGAACGAGCAGTACTTC.

This chain links TRBV18 with TRBJ2-3; D not resolved. CDR1 and CDR2 (germline): KGHSH, LQKENI. Trimming removed 1 base at V and 6 bases at J, with 11 bases between. The CDR3 runs to 14 residues. CDR3 sequence reads: CASSPRVLGDTQYF. For the CDR3, the DNA is TGTGCCAGCTCACCACGGGTTCTCGGGGATACGCAGTATTTT.

The chain joins TRBV4-1 to TRBJ2-3; D might be TRBD1 (6 bases). Germline assignment: CDR1 MGHRA and CDR2 YSYEKL. This CDR3 contains 17 residues. V gave up 0 bases and J gave up 1 base, with 14 bases separating them. For the CDR3, the DNA is TGCGCCAGCAGCCAAGATCCCACAGGGTCGGGCACAGATACGCAGTATTTT. Protein sequence: CASSQDPTGSGTDTQYF.

The chain carries TRBV18 and TRBJ2-5; 7 positions agree with TRBD2. Per the germline V gene, CDR1 is KGHSH and CDR2 is LQKENI. The ends lost 1 base at V and 5 bases at J; junction bases unmatched: 7. CDR3 length equals 15 residues. The CDR3, as DNA: TGTGCCAGCTCACCACGGGCCGGGGGGTCGGAGACCCAGTACTTC. Translating gives CASSPRAGGSETQYF.

This clonotype showed up many times. V usage is TRBV7-6 and J usage is TRBJ2-1; unclear D gene. This CDR3 comprises 17 residues. Trimming took off 1 base at V and 0 bases at J, with 13 bases between the two ends. Per germline, CDR1 SGHVS and CDR2 FNYEAQ. The chain's CDR3 is CASSLDFGETSYNEQFF. The CDR3 DNA follows: TGTGCCAGCAGCTTAGACTTTGGCGAAACCTCCTACAATGAGCAGTTCTTC.

The chain recombines TRBV6-1 with TRBJ1-6; 7 bases are shared with TRBD1. The CDR3 spans 15 residues. V lost 6 bases, J lost 8 bases, and 10 bases stayed unmatched. Germline V lookup: CDR1 MNHNS, CDR2 SASEGT. Here the CDR3 DNA reads TGTGCCAGCAGGACCCCAGGGGACAGAGATTCACCCCTCCACTTT. Translated, it gives CASRTPGDRDSPLHF.

This clonotype was seen only a few times. V is TRBV12-3 or TRBV12-4 and J is TRBJ2-5; D uncertain. The germline V and J ends were trimmed by 3 bases and 5 bases, with 13 bases remaining between them. This CDR3 has 14 residues. CDR3 sequence: CASSFSSGMETQYF. The CDR3 region has the DNA TGTGCCAGCAGTTTTAGTAGTGGTATGGAGACCCAGTACTTC.

The chain has TRBV7-9 and TRBJ2-3; tentative D call: TRBD1 (6 bases). Trimming cost V 5 bases and J 2 bases, with 11 bases left between them. The CDR3 has 14 residues. The germline V gene has CDR1 SEHNR and CDR2 FQNEAQ (reference sequence). CDR3 sequence reads: CASSQLGATDTQYF. In DNA, the CDR3 is TGTGCCAGCAGCCAGCTGGGGGCCACAGATACGCAGTATTTT.

The chain carries TRBV2 and TRBJ2-1; 7 nucleotides line up with TRBD2. With 2 bases clipped from V and 0 bases from J, the junction kept 1 base outside the gene matches. Germline V CDR1 and CDR2: SNHLY, FYNNEI. This CDR3 has 15 amino acids. The CDR3 is CASSELAVSYNEQFF. Here the CDR3 DNA reads TGTGCCAGCAGTGAACTAGCGGTCTCCTACAATGAGCAGTTCTTC.

There are a few counts of this clonotype. The chain carries TRBV13 and TRBJ2-3; 7 bases are a match to TRBD2. V gave up 5 bases and J gave up 2 bases; unmatched junction bases: 7. Germline assignment: CDR1 PRHDT and CDR2 FYEKMQ (reference sequence). The CDR3 length is 15 residues. DNA of the CDR3: TGTGCCAGCAGCCCCAGCGGGGCTTACACAGATACGCAGTATTTT. Its translation is CASSPSGAYTDTQYF.

Details on this clonotype: Given a much more abundant clone one base away, this may be a read error. The chain is built from TRBV9 and TRBJ2-1; 11 bases are a match to TRBD2. J lost 6 bases, V lost 4 bases, and 9 bases had no gene match. The CDR3 has 16 amino acids. Germline V lookup: CDR1 SGDLS, CDR2 YYNGEE. The CDR3 nucleotides are TGTGCCAGCAGCTTTCGACTAGCGGGACGCTGCAATGAGCAGTTCTTC. Protein: CASSFRLAGRCNEQFF.

This clonotype was detected a few times. V gene TRBV6-1 combines with J gene TRBJ2-2; 9 nucleotides match TRBD1. The CDR3 is 15 residues long. The V gene's germline CDR1 is MNHNS and CDR2 SASEGT. After removal of 6 bases from V and 6 bases from J, the junction contained 8 bases not matched to a gene. CDR3 loop: CASRAGTGSAGELFF. The DNA of the CDR3 is TGTGCCAGCAGGGCCGGGACAGGGTCGGCCGGGGAGCTGTTTTTT.

In this sample, this clonotype turned up a few times. The gene calls are TRBV7-2 and TRBJ2-2; D gene uncertain. The CDR3 spans 14 residues. Trimming removed 1 base at V and 6 bases at J, with 9 bases between. Germline V gives CDR1 SGHTA, CDR2 FQGNSA. The CDR3: CASSLVTAAGELFF. The CDR3 DNA sequence: TGTGCCAGCAGCTTAGTTACGGCGGCCGGGGAGCTGTTTTTT. Supplemented by reference TRBV7-2 and TRBJ2-2, the full variable domain reads GAGVSQSPSNKVTEKGKDVELRCDPISGHTALYWYRQSLGQGLEFLIYFQGNSAPDKSGLPSDRFSAERTGGSVSTLTIQRTQQEDSAVYLCASSLVTAAGELFFGEGSRLTVL.